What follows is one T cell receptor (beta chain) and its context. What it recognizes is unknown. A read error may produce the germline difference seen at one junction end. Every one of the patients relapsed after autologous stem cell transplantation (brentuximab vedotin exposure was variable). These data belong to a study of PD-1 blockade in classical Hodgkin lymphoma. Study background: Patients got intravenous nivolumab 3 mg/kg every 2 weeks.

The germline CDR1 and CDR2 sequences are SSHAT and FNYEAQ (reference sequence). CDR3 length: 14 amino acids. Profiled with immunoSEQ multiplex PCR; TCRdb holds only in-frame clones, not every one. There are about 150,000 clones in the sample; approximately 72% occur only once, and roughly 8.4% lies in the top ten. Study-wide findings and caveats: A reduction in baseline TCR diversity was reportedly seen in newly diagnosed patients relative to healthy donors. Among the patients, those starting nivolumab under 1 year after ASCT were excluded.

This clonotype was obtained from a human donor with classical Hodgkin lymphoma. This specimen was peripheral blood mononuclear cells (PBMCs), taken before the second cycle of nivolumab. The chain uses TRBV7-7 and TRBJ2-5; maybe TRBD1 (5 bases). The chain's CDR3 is CASSSGHIQETQYF. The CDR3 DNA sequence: TGTGCTAGCAGCTCCGGACACATCCAAGAGACCCAGTACTTC.